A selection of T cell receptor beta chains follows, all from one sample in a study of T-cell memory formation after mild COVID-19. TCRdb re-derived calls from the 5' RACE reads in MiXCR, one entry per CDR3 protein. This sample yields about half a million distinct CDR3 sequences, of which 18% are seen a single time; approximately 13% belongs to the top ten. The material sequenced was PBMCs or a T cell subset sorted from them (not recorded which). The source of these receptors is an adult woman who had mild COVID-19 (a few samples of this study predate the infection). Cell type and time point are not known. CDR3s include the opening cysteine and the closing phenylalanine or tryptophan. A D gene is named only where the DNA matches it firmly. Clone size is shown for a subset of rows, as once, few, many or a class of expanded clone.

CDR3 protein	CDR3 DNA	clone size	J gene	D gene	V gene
CASSLDVVEQYF	TGTGCCAGCAGCTTAGACGTGGTCGAGCAGTACTTC	few	TRBJ2-7	-	TRBV7-9
CASSLVLGFEQFF	TGTGCCAGCAGCTTAGTACTAGGTTTTGAGCAGTTCTTC	-	TRBJ2-1	-	TRBV7-2
CASSRQGAQETQYF	TGTGCCAGCAGCCGACAGGGAGCCCAAGAGACCCAGTACTTC	many	TRBJ2-5	TRBD1	TRBV7-8
CASTPGTSRAKNIQYF	TGTGCCAGCACCCCCGGGACTAGTCGAGCCAAAAACATTCAGTACTTC	few	TRBJ2-4	TRBD2	TRBV28
CSADQTEHYGYTF	TGCAGCGCCGACCAGACAGAACACTATGGCTACACCTTC	-	TRBJ1-2	-	TRBV29-1
CATSDPGTSGGPSSYNEQFF	TGTGCCACCAGTGATCCGGGGACTAGCGGGGGACCGAGCTCCTACAATGAGCAGTTCTTC	-	TRBJ2-1	TRBD2	TRBV24-1
CSARVRNTEAFF	TGCAGTGCTAGGGTCAGGAACACTGAAGCTTTCTTT	many	TRBJ1-1	-	TRBV20-1
CASSYGVAGLRGGHLRIDTQYF	TGTGCCAGCAGTTACGGGGTAGCGGGACTAAGAGGAGGGCATCTCCGGATTGATACGCAGTATTTT	-	TRBJ2-3	TRBD2	TRBV6-2/TRBV6-3
CASSSTPGLGYNEQFF	TGTGCCAGCAGTTCCACCCCGGGACTAGGTTACAATGAGCAGTTCTTC	few	TRBJ2-1	TRBD2	TRBV12-3/TRBV12-4
CASSLRPGGGYQPQHF	TGTGCCAGCAGTTTACGCCCCGGGGGCGGGTATCAGCCCCAGCATTTT	-	TRBJ1-5	-	TRBV27
CASSLVRDYGYTF	TGTGCCAGCAGTTTAGTCCGTGACTATGGCTACACCTTC	few	TRBJ1-2	-	TRBV12-3/TRBV12-4
CSVEGKQGLNTGELFF	TGCAGCGTTGAAGGCAAACAGGGACTGAACACCGGGGAGCTGTTTTTT	few	TRBJ2-2	-	TRBV29-1
CATSDSSGTGASEVFF	TGTGCCACCAGTGATTCTTCCGGGACAGGGGCTTCGGAAGTTTTCTTT	few	TRBJ1-1	TRBD1	TRBV24-1
CATSRDRGSNSPLHF	TGTGCCACCAGCAGAGATAGGGGGAGTAATTCACCCCTCCACTTT	-	TRBJ1-6	-	TRBV15
CASSQPYLSGRRYNEQFF	TGTGCCAGCAGCCAACCATACCTTAGCGGGAGGCGCTACAATGAGCAGTTCTTC	-	TRBJ2-1	TRBD2	TRBV13
CATSDLDEETQYF	TGTGCCACCAGTGATTTGGACGAAGAGACCCAGTACTTC	-	TRBJ2-5	-	TRBV24-1
CSASALRVTGEQYF	TGCAGTGCTAGTGCCCTAAGAGTTACGGGCGAGCAGTACTTC	-	TRBJ2-7	-	TRBV20-1
CASSISGPRGNEQFF	TGTGCCAGCAGCATCTCCGGGCCTAGAGGCAATGAGCAGTTCTTC	-	TRBJ2-1	-	TRBV11-2
CAISESGDSSYEQYF	TGTGCCATCAGTGAGTCGGGGGACAGTTCCTACGAGCAGTACTTC	few	TRBJ2-7	TRBD1	TRBV10-3
CATSDLLAGGTDTQYF	TGTGCCACCAGTGATTTGCTAGCGGGAGGGACAGATACGCAGTATTTT	few	TRBJ2-3	TRBD2	TRBV24-1
CASSYSTGAGELFF	TGTGCCAGCAGTTACTCGACAGGGGCCGGGGAGCTGTTTTTT	-	TRBJ2-2	TRBD1	TRBV6-2/TRBV6-3
CASRRRGYTEKLFF	TGTGCCAGCAGGAGGAGGGGCTATACTGAAAAACTGTTTTTT	-	TRBJ1-4	-	TRBV6-1
CSATNGQGEQFF	TGCAGTGCCACAAACGGACAGGGTGAGCAGTTCTTC	-	TRBJ2-1	TRBD1	TRBV20-1
CASSLGRTGLEQYF	TGTGCCAGCAGCTTAGGCCGGACAGGGCTAGAGCAGTACTTC	-	TRBJ2-7	TRBD1	TRBV13
CASSLGQIYSGANVLTF	TGTGCCAGCAGCTTGGGACAGATTTACTCTGGGGCCAACGTCCTGACTTTC	few	TRBJ2-6	TRBD1	TRBV7-3
CASSYDRVGEQFF	TGTGCCAGCAGTTATGATAGGGTAGGGGAGCAGTTCTTC	-	TRBJ2-1	-	TRBV6-5
CASSSASGRVSYEQYF	TGTGCCAGCAGCTCCGCTAGCGGGAGGGTCTCCTACGAGCAGTACTTC	few	TRBJ2-7	TRBD2	TRBV7-2
CASSSAGTGRQPQHF	TGTGCCAGCAGCTCCGCCGGGACAGGGCGTCAGCCCCAGCATTTT	-	TRBJ1-5	TRBD1	TRBV7-2
CASSYLGFTGELFF	TGTGCCAGCAGCTACTTAGGGTTTACCGGGGAGCTGTTTTTT	-	TRBJ2-2	-	TRBV7-2
CASSQEGTERTEAFF	TGTGCCAGCAGCCAAGAAGGGACGGAACGCACTGAAGCTTTCTTT	few	TRBJ1-1	-	TRBV3-1
CASSLSEGAEAFF	TGTGCCAGCAGTTTATCGGAGGGGGCTGAAGCTTTCTTT	few	TRBJ1-1	-	TRBV12-3/TRBV12-4
CASSRRGTGAYGYTF	TGTGCCAGCAGCCGAAGAGGGACAGGCGCTTATGGCTACACCTTC	-	TRBJ1-2	TRBD1	TRBV3-1
CASVSYRGQAYTGELFF	TGTGCCAGCGTGTCTTATCGGGGACAGGCTTACACCGGGGAGCTGTTTTTT	few	TRBJ2-2	TRBD1	TRBV6-2/TRBV6-3
CASSLAGQGGWETQYF	TGTGCCAGCAGCTTGGCCGGACAGGGAGGTTGGGAGACCCAGTACTTC	-	TRBJ2-5	TRBD1	TRBV11-2
CAIRVGPQETQYF	TGTGCCATCCGGGTGGGGCCACAAGAGACCCAGTACTTC	-	TRBJ2-5	-	TRBV10-3
CSANVGGGSYNEQFF	TGCAGTGCTAACGTGGGTGGTGGCTCCTACAATGAGCAGTTCTTC	-	TRBJ2-1	-	TRBV20-1
CASRGQGPSTDTQYF	TGTGCCAGCCGAGGACAGGGGCCAAGCACAGATACGCAGTATTTT	-	TRBJ2-3	TRBD1	TRBV28
CASSVGVAGGIPDTQYF	TGTGCCAGCAGCGTCGGGGTAGCGGGAGGGATTCCAGATACGCAGTATTTT	-	TRBJ2-3	TRBD2	TRBV7-2
CASSLRASGRYEQYF	TGCGCCAGCAGCTTGAGGGCTAGCGGGCGGTACGAGCAGTACTTC	few	TRBJ2-7	TRBD2	TRBV5-1
CATSARGTGELFF	TGTGCCACCAGTGCGAGGGGCACCGGGGAGCTGTTTTTT	-	TRBJ2-2	-	TRBV24-1
CASSWSNTMGTEAFF	TGTGCCAGCAGCTGGTCTAACACGATGGGCACTGAAGCTTTCTTT	-	TRBJ1-1	-	TRBV7-2
CSVKPFDRPYEQYF	TGCAGTGTCAAACCATTCGACCGACCCTACGAGCAGTACTTC	-	TRBJ2-7	-	TRBV20-1
CASGAGGNNEQFF	TGTGCCAGCGGAGCGGGAGGAAACAATGAGCAGTTCTTC	-	TRBJ2-1	TRBD2	TRBV12-3/TRBV12-4
CASSLGGQPNTEAFF	TGTGCCAGCAGCTTGGGGGGGCAGCCGAACACTGAAGCTTTCTTT	-	TRBJ1-1	-	TRBV7-2
CSVSVSGGVGYGYTF	TGCAGCGTTTCGGTGTCAGGGGGCGTTGGGTATGGCTACACCTTC	few	TRBJ1-2	TRBD1	TRBV29-1
CASSSVSGTDTQYF	TGTGCCAGCAGCTCAGTAAGCGGCACAGATACGCAGTATTTT	many	TRBJ2-3	-	TRBV7-9
CAWSLGGRANIQYF	TGTGCCTGGAGCCTCGGCGGGAGGGCGAACATTCAGTACTTC	few	TRBJ2-4	TRBD2	TRBV30
CSVVLSSYEQYF	TGCAGCGTTGTACTCAGCTCCTACGAGCAGTACTTC	-	TRBJ2-7	-	TRBV29-1
CASSHRYDYTF	TGTGCCAGCAGCCATCGCTATGACTACACCTTC	once	TRBJ1-2	-	TRBV16
CAWRTGDFSPQHF	TGTGCCTGGAGGACAGGGGACTTTTCGCCCCAGCATTTT	-	TRBJ1-5	TRBD1	TRBV30
CASSLGAPGGAFF	TGTGCCAGCAGCTTAGGGGCGCCAGGGGGGGCTTTCTTT	few	TRBJ1-1	TRBD1	TRBV7-9
CASTLWLGDRDEQFF	TGTGCCAGCACCTTATGGTTAGGGGACAGAGATGAGCAGTTCTTC	few	TRBJ2-1	TRBD1	TRBV5-6
CASSVSGSGSETQYF	TGTGCCAGCAGCGTTTCGGGGTCGGGCTCGGAGACCCAGTACTTC	-	TRBJ2-5	-	TRBV9
CASKSSTGQSYEQYF	TGTGCCAGCAAAAGCTCGACAGGCCAATCCTACGAGCAGTACTTC	-	TRBJ2-7	-	TRBV6-5
CSVEDQEQGGSPLHF	TGCAGCGTTGAAGATCAAGAACAGGGGGGATCACCCCTCCACTTT	-	TRBJ1-6	TRBD1	TRBV29-1
CASSYSAYLVDGYTF	TGTGCCAGCAGTTACTCTGCCTACCTCGTAGATGGCTACACCTTC	-	TRBJ1-2	-	TRBV6-5
CASSKGQDTGELFF	TGCGCCAGCAGCAAGGGACAGGATACCGGGGAGCTGTTTTTT	-	TRBJ2-2	TRBD1	TRBV5-1
CASSLEWEQFF	TGTGCCAGCAGCTTAGAATGGGAGCAGTTCTTC	-	TRBJ2-1	-	TRBV7-9
CAISGDRAAYEQYF	TGTGCCATCAGTGGCGACAGGGCTGCCTACGAGCAGTACTTC	many	TRBJ2-7	TRBD1	TRBV10-3
CASSPTGTVNSPLHF	TGTGCCAGCAGCCCCACCGGGACGGTAAATTCACCCCTCCACTTT	-	TRBJ1-6	-	TRBV7-3